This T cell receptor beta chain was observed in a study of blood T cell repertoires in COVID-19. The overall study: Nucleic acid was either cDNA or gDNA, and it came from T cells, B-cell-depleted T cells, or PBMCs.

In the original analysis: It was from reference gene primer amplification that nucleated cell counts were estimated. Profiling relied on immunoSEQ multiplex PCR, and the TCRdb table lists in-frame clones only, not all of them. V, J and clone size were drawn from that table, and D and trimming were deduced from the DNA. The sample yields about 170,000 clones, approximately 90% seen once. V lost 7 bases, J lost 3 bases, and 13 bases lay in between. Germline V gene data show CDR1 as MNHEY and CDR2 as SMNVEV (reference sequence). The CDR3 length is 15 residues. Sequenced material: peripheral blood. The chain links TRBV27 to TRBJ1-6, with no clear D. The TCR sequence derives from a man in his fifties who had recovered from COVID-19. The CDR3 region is CASTLRPGYNSPLHF. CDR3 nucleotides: TGTGCCAGCACCTTACGCCCCGGCTATAATTCACCCCTCCACTTT.